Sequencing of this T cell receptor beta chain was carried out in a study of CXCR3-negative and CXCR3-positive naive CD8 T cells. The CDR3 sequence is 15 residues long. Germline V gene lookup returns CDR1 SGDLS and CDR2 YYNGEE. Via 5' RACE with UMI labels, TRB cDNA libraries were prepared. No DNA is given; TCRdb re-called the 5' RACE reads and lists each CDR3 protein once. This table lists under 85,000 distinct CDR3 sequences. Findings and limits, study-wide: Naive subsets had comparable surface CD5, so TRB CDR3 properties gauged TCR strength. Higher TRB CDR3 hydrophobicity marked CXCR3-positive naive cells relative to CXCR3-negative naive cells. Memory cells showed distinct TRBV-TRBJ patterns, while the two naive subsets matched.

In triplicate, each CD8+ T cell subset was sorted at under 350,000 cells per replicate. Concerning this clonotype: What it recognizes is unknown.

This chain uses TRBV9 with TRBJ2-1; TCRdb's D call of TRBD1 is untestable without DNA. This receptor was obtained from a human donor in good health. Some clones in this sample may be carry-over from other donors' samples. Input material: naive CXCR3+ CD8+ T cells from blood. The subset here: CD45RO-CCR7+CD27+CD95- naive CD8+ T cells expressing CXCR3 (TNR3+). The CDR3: CATNRVQGSYNEQFF.